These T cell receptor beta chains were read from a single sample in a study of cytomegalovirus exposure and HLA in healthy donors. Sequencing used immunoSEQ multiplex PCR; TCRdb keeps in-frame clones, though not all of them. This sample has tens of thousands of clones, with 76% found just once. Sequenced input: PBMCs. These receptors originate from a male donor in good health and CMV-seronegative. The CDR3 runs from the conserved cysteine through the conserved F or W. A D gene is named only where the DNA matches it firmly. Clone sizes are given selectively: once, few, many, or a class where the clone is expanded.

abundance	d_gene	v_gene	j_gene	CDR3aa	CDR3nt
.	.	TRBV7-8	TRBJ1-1	CASSLVGGNTEAFF	TGTGCCAGCAGCTTAGTCGGGGGGAACACTGAAGCTTTCTTT
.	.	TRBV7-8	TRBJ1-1	CASSLVKTGTEAFF	TGTGCCAGCAGCTTAGTAAAAACAGGGACTGAAGCTTTCTTT
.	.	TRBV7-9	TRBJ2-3	CASSQALTDTQYF	TGTGCCAGCAGCCAAGCTCTGACAGATACGCAGTATTTT
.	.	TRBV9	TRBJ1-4	CASSASATNEKLFF	TGTGCCAGCAGCGCGTCTGCAACTAATGAAAAACTGTTTTTT
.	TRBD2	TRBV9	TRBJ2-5	CASSADLTSGKTQYF	TGTGCCAGCAGCGCCGACTTGACTAGCGGGAAGACCCAGTACTTC
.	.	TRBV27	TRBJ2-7	CASSLGDAYEQYF	TGTGCCAGCAGCCTCGGGGATGCCTACGAGCAGTACTTC
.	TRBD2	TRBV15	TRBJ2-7	CATSRVSGSSYEQYF	TGTGCCACCAGCAGAGTTAGCGGGAGTTCCTACGAGCAGTACTTC
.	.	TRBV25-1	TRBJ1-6	CASSEYQGYNSPLHF	TGTGCCAGCAGTGAATATCAGGGTTATAATTCACCCCTCCACTTT
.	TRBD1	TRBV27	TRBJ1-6	CASSQDRSNSPLHF	TGTGCCAGCAGCCAGGACAGGAGCAATTCACCCCTCCACTTT
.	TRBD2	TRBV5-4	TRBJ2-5	CASSLTSGAQETQYF	TGTGCCAGCAGCTTGACTAGCGGGGCCCAAGAGACCCAGTACTTC
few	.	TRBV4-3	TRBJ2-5	CASSQGTGDQETQYF	TGCGCCAGCAGCCAAGGAACAGGAGACCAAGAGACCCAGTACTTC
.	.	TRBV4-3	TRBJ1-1	CASSTQFPPTRGDTEAFF	TGCGCCAGCAGCACACAATTTCCCCCCACTCGAGGCGACACTGAAGCTTTCTTT
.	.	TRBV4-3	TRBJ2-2	CASSQEAAGELFF	TGCGCCAGCAGCCAAGAGGCCGCCGGGGAGCTGTTTTTT
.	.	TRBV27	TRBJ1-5	CASSSRTGGWGNQPQHF	TGTGCCAGCAGTTCAAGGACGGGGGGCTGGGGCAATCAGCCCCAGCATTTT
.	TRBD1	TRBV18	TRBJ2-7	CASSLSSGTGRLEQYF	TGTGCCAGCTCACTTTCCTCCGGGACAGGCCGGTTGGAGCAGTACTTC
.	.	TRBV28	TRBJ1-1	CASSLQGLWTEAFF	TGTGCCAGCAGTTTACAGGGATTATGGACTGAAGCTTTCTTT
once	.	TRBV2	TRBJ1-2	CASSEARRFNGYTF	TGTGCCAGCAGTGAAGCGAGGAGGTTTAATGGCTACACCTTC